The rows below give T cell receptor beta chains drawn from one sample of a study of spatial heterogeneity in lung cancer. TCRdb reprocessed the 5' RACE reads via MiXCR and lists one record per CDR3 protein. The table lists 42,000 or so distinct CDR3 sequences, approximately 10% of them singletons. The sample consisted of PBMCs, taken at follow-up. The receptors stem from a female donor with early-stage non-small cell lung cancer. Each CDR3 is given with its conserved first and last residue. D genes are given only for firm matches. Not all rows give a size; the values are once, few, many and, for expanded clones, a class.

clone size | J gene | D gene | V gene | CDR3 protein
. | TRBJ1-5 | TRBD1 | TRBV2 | CVSSADRADGQPQHF
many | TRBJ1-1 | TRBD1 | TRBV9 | CASSVGGTAEAFF
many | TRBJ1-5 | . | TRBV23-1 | CASSPPSWGNQPQHF
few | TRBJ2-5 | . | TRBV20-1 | CSAYQRFAETQYF
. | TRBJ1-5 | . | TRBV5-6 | CASSEERSHQPQHF
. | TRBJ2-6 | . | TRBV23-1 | CASSVGGSGANVLTF
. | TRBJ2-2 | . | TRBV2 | CASSVGSRGELFF
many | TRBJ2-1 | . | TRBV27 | CASSLSAGGVEQFF
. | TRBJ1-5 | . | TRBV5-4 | CASSLAGNPQHF
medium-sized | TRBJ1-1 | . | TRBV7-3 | CASSQTQGTEAFF
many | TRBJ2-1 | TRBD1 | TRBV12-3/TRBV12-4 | CASTRDRGSEAHGQVF
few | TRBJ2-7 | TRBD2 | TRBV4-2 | CASSQDLAGGSYEQYF
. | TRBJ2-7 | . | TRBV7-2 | CASSHGTPDLYEQYF
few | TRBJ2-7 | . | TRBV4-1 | CASSQAAGQASYEQYF
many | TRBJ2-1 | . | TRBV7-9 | CASSLAVAEQFF
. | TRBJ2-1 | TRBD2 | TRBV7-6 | CASSLDGVLAGVGNEQFF
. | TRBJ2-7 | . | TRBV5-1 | CASSLEGRTTYEQYF